This TCR beta chain was retrieved from a study of Ad26.COV2.S vaccination and SARS-CoV-2 variants. Background on the study: Ad26.COV2.S was injected intramuscularly once or twice, 56 days apart.

Findings and caveats of the study: Among vaccine recipients, spike-specific TCR breadth exceeded that of placebo recipients.

In the case of this clone: The antigen is unknown.

Germline lookup yields CDR1 LNHDA and CDR2 SQIVND (reference sequence). CDR3 length equals 14 residues. Trimming cost V 5 bases and J 1 base, with 11 bases left between them. Treatment in this sample: roughly 18 received Ad26.COV2.S at low or high dose, single or two shots; 5 received placebo; per-sample allocation not given. After the first vaccine or placebo injection, samples were drawn on day 63. Assay: immunoSEQ multiplex PCR; the TCRdb copy retains only in-frame clones and omits some. The profile shows over 400,000 clones, less than 95% of them singletons. The chain joins TRBV19 to TRBJ1-1; D unresolved. The receptor was derived from a person aged 18 to 59 who received the Ad26.COV2.S COVID-19 vaccine or a placebo. Sequenced material: peripheral blood, taken in a trial of Ad26.COV2.S vaccine versus placebo. The DNA for the CDR3 is TGTGCCAGTAGTCAACGGACGGGGAACACTGAAGCTTTCTTT. Amino acids: CASSQRTGNTEAFF.